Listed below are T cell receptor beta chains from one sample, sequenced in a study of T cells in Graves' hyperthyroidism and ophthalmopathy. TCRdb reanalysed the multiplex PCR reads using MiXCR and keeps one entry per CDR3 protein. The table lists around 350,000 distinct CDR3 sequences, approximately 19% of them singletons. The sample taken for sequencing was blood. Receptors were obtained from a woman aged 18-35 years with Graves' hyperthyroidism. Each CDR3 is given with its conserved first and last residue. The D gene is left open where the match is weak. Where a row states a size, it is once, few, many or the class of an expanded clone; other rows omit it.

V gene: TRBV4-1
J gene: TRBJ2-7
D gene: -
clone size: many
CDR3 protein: CASSLLRSVGHLAYEQYF
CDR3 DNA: TGCGCCAGCAGCCTTCTCCGGTCCGTCGGCCATTTGGCCTACGAGCAGTACTTC

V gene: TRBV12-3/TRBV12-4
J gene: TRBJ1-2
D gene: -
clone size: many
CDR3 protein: CASSLVANYGYTF
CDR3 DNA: TGTGCCAGCAGTTTAGTGGCTAACTATGGCTACACCTTC

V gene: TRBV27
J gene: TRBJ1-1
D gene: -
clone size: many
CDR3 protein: CASSLLGRNTEAFF
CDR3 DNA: TGTGCCAGCAGTTTATTAGGACGGAACACTGAAGCTTTCTTT

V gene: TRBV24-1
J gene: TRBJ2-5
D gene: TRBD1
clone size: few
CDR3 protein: CATSDFGQGGQETQYF
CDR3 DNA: TGTGCCACCAGTGATTTCGGACAGGGGGGGCAAGAGACCCAGTACTTC

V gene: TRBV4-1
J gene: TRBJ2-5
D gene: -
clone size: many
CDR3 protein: CASSNRGGAVETQYF
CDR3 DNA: TGCGCCAGCAGCAACCGCGGAGGGGCAGTAGAGACCCAGTACTTC

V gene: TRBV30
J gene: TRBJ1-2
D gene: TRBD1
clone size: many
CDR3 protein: CACCGQAITSLGYTF
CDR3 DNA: TGTGCCTGTTGCGGACAGGCTATTACGTCGCTAGGCTACACCTTC

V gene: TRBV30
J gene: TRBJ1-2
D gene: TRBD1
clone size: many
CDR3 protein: CAWGPRDRGYGYTF
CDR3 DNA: TGTGCCTGGGGCCCCCGGGACAGGGGGTATGGCTACACCTTC

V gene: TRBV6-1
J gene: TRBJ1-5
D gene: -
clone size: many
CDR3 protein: CASKQYSNQPQHF
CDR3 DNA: TGTGCCAGCAAGCAGTATAGCAATCAGCCCCAGCATTTT

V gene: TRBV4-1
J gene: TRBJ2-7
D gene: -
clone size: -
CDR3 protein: CASSQDSAEQYF
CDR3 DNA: TGCGCCAGCAGCCAAGATAGCGCCGAGCAGTACTTC

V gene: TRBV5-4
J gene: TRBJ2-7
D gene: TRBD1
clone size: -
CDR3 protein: CASTPGQGYEQYF
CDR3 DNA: TGTGCCAGCACCCCGGGACAGGGGTACGAGCAGTACTTC

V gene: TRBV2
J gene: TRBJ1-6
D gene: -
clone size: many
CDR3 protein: CASSERQVDLSPLHF
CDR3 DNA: TGTGCCAGCAGTGAAAGACAGGTCGATCTTTCACCCCTCCACTTT

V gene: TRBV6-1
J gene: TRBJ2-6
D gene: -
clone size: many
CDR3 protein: CASTISSGSGANVLTF
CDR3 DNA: TGTGCCAGCACGATCAGCTCGGGCTCTGGGGCCAACGTCCTGACTTTC

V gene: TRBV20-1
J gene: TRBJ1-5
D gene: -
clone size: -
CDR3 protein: CSARVADSNQPQHF
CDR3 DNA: TGCAGTGCTAGAGTAGCCGATAGCAATCAGCCCCAGCATTTT

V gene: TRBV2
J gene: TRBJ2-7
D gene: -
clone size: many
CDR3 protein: CASTFNSPYEQYF
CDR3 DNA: TGTGCCAGCACCTTCAACTCCCCCTACGAGCAGTACTTC

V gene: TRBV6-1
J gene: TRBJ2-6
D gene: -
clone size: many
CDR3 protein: CASGGISGANVLTF
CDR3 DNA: TGTGCCAGCGGGGGGATCTCTGGGGCCAACGTCCTGACTTTC

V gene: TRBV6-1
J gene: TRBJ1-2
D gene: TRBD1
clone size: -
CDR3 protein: CASNRDSGYGYTF
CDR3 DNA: TGTGCCAGCAACCGGGACAGTGGCTATGGCTACACCTTC

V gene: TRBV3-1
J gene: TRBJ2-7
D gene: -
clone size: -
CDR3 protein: CASSQERRRRRTDSYEQYF
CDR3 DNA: TGTGCCAGCAGCCAAGAGCGCCGACGACGGCGCACGGACTCCTACGAGCAGTACTTC

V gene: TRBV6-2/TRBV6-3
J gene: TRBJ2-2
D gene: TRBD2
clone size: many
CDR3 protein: CASSYTASGGADTGELFF
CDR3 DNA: TGTGCCAGCAGCTACACGGCTAGCGGGGGGGCGGACACCGGGGAGCTGTTTTTT

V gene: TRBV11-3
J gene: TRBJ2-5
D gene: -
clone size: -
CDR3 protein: CASSSPSNPETQYF
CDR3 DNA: TGTGCCAGCAGCTCACCCTCCAATCCCGAGACCCAGTACTTC

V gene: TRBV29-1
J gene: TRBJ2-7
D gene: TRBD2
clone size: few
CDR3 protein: CSALGTSGGSTYEQYF
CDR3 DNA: TGCAGCGCCCTCGGGACTAGCGGGGGGAGCACCTACGAGCAGTACTTC

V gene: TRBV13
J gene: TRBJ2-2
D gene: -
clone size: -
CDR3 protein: CASRWRGNGELFF
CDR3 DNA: TGTGCCAGCAGATGGCGGGGAAACGGGGAGCTGTTTTTT

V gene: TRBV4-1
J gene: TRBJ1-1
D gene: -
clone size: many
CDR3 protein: CASSPPPIWAPNTEAFF
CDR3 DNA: TGCGCCAGCAGCCCACCACCCATCTGGGCTCCTAACACTGAAGCTTTCTTT

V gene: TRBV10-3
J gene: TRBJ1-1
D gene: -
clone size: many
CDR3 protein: CAVTSQENTEAFF
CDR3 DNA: TGTGCCGTAACCTCACAGGAGAACACTGAAGCTTTCTTT

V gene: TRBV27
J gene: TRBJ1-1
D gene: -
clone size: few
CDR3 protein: CASRQAVNTEACF
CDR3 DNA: TGTGCCAGCAGGCAAGCGGTGAACACTGAAGCTTGCTTT

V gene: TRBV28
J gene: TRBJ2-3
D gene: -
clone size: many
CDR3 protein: CASSPTGPPTDTQYF
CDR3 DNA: TGTGCCAGCAGTCCTACCGGGCCTCCCACAGATACGCAGTATTTT

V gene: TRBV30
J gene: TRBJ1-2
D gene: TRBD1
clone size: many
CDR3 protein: CAWDRVFLVDGYTF
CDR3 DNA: TGTGCCTGGGACAGGGTATTTTTGGTTGATGGCTACACCTTC

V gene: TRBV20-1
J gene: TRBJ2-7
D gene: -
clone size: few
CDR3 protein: CSARRADSYEQYF
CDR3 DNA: TGCAGTGCTAGACGGGCGGACTCCTACGAGCAGTACTTC

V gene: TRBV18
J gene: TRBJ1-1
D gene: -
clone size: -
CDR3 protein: CASSTGRETAFF
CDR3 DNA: TGTGCCAGCTCGACCGGTCGGGAAACAGCTTTCTTT

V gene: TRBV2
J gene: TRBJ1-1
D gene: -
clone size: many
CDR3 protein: CASSEGVGSTEAFF
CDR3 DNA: TGTGCCAGCAGTGAAGGGGTTGGATCCACTGAAGCTTTCTTT

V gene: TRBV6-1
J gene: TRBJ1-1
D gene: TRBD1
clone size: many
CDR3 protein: CASRFTGGGGSEAFF
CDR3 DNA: TGTGCCAGCAGGTTTACAGGGGGTGGTGGGTCTGAAGCTTTCTTT

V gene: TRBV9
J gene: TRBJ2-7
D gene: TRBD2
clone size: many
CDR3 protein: CASSVASGGSYEQYF
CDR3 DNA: TGTGCCAGCAGCGTAGCTAGCGGGGGGTCTTACGAGCAGTACTTC

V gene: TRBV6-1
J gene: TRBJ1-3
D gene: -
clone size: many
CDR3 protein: CASSSGHPSGNTIYF
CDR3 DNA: TGTGCCAGCAGCTCGGGACACCCCTCTGGAAACACCATATATTTT

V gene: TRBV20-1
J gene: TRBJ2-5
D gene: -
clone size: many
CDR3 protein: CSARATGQGTQYF
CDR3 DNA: TGCAGTGCTAGAGCGACGGGGCAGGGGACCCAGTACTTC

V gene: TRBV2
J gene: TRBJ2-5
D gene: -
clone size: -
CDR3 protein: CASTDGGRETQYF
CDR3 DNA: TGTGCCAGCACCGACGGGGGGCGGGAGACCCAGTACTTC

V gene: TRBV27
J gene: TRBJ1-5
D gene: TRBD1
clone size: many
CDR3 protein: CASSQGEGGNQPQHF
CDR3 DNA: TGTGCCAGCAGCCAGGGGGAGGGTGGCAATCAGCCCCAGCATTTT

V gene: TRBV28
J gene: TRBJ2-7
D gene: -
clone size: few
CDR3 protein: CASSIIANEQYF
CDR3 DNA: TGTGCCAGCAGTATCATAGCCAACGAGCAGTACTTC

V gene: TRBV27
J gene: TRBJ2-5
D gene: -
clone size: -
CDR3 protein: CASRDLNLQETQYF
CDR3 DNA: TGTGCCAGCAGGGACTTGAACCTGCAAGAGACCCAGTACTTC

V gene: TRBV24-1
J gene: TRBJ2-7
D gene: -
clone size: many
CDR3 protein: CATSDRQSYEQYF
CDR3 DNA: TGTGCCACCAGTGATCGACAGAGCTACGAGCAGTACTTC

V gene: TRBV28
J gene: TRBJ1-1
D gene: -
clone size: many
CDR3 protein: CASSPSTVTEAFF
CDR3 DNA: TGTGCCAGCAGCCCTAGTACTGTCACTGAAGCTTTCTTT

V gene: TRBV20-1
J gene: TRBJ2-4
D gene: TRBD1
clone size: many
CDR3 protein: CSARLPMGQNIQYF
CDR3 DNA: TGCAGTGCTAGACTCCCAATGGGACAGAACATTCAGTACTTC

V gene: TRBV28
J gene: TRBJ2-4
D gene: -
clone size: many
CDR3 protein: CASHNRRGTKNIQYF
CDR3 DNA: TGTGCCAGCCATAATAGACGGGGAACCAAAAACATTCAGTACTTC

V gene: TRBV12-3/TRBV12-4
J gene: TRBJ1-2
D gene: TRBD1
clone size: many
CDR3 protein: CASSWDRGRDKVYTF
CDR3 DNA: TGTGCCAGCAGTTGGGACAGGGGGCGCGATAAGGTCTACACCTTC

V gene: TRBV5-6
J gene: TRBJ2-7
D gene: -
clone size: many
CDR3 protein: CASSLGKYYEQYF
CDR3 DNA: TGTGCCAGCAGCTTGGGAAAGTATTACGAGCAGTACTTC

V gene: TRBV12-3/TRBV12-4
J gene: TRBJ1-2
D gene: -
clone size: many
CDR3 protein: CASRPYRAERGYTF
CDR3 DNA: TGTGCCAGCAGGCCTTACCGGGCGGAACGTGGCTACACCTTC

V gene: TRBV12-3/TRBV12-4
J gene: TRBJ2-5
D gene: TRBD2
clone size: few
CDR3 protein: CASSFRSLAGRKTQYF
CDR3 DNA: TGTGCCAGCAGTTTCAGGAGTCTAGCGGGGCGGAAGACCCAGTACTTC

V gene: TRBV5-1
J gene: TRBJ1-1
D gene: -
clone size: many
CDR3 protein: CASTPEPGTGTEAFF
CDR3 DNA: TGCGCCAGCACACCGGAGCCGGGGACGGGCACTGAAGCTTTCTTT

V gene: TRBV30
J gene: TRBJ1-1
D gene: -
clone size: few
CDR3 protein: CAWSVEVFGGAFF
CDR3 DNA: TGTGCCTGGAGTGTAGAGGTTTTCGGGGGAGCTTTCTTT

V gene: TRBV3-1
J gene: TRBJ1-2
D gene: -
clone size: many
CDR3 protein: CASSQVGDIKGYTF
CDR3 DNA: TGTGCCAGCAGCCAAGTGGGGGATATCAAGGGCTACACCTTC

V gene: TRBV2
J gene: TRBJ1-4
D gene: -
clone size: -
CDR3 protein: CASSGREGEKLFF
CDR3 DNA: TGTGCCAGCAGTGGCAGGGAGGGGGAAAAACTGTTTTTT